This T cell receptor (beta chain) was found in a study of shared clonotypes between healthy human individuals. General observations from the study: There were few donors, and this limited the genetic and exposure-history diversity represented.

Germline lookup yields CDR1 KGHSH and CDR2 LQKENI. The V segment lost 2 bases and the J segment 1 base; nucleotides outside the gene matches: 7. There are 19 residues in the CDR3. Note on this clone: The target antigen is unknown.

Extraction of genomic DNA in unsorted samples used approximately 96 million PBMCs. The authors ran the assay at deep level. The protocol was immunoSEQ multiplex PCR, while the TCRdb copy is restricted to in-frame clones and leaves out a portion. The repertoire has about 490,000 clones, over 65% of them found once; the top ten carry around 13%. The sample comprised PBMCs. This TCR came from a woman between 40 and 50 years old in good health. Some clones in this sample may be carry-over from other donors' samples. The rearrangement joins TRBV18 to TRBJ2-6; 11 positions match TRBD1. For the CDR3, the DNA is TGTGCCAGCTCACCAAAGGCTGGACAGGGGGCGTCTGGGGCCAACGTCCTGACTTTC. Protein: CASSPKAGQGASGANVLTF.